This T cell receptor beta chain was sequenced for a study of blood T cell repertoires in COVID-19. Researchers sorted participants into cohorts using their self-reported clinical history. Donors of Cohort 3 who recovered were those that had two negative PCRs, clearance, or symptom resolution. In the authors' workflow: By means of reference gene primer amplification, nucleated cell counts were estimated. Profiled with immunoSEQ multiplex PCR; TCRdb holds only in-frame clones, not every one. V and J calls and clone size are given by that table; D and trimming were obtained from the DNA. The sample has some 200,000 clones, about 87% seen once. V trimming: 3 bases; J trimming: 4 bases; junction bases outside the gene matches: 11. The V gene's germline CDR1 is KGHSH and CDR2 LQKENI. The CDR3 consists of 17 residues.

Sequencing was performed on PBMCs or T cells enriched from blood (not recorded which). V and J are TRBV18 and TRBJ1-1, with 10 bases that match TRBD1. The receptor was derived from a woman in her 30s who had recovered from COVID-19. The CDR3 DNA is TGTGCCAGCTCACCTGACCCTCCTGGGACAGGGGCCACTGAAGCTTTCTTT. Amino acids: CASSPDPPGTGATEAFF.